This TCR beta chain was captured by sequencing in a study of response to subunit inactivated influenza vaccine. Regarding the study as a whole: Researchers suggested that each seasonal influenza vaccination recruits few new T cells.

TCRdb ran MiXCR on the RT-PCR reads and lists one entry per CDR3 protein. This table holds 400,000 to 650,000 distinct CDR3 sequences, approximately 7.8% found once. V lost 5 bases and J lost 6; bases outside the gene matches: 10. The CDR3 sequence is 16 residues long. Germline V gene sequence: CDR1 SGHTA, CDR2 FQGNSA. Worth noting for this clonotype: The antigen remains undetermined.

This TCR was sampled from a man aged 45-69 years who received an inactivated influenza vaccine. The chain carries TRBV7-2 and TRBJ1-6; the match to TRBD1 covers 7 bases. The input for sequencing was PBMCs from blood, taken roughly 24 months after vaccination. In DNA form, the CDR3 reads TGTGCCAGCAGCACGACAGGGTTTCTGACTAATTCACCCCTCCACTTT. This sequence encodes CASSTTGFLTNSPLHF.